The rows below give T cell receptor beta chains drawn from one sample of a study of cytotoxic CD8 clonotypes in ibrutinib-treated CLL. This table comes from immunoSEQ multiplex PCR, and its TCRdb copy is limited to in-frame clones, with some not included. The sample shows around 330,000 clones, 67% of them seen only once. Sequenced here: PBMCs, sampled after 36 months of ibrutinib treatment. The receptors originated from a human donor with chronic lymphocytic leukemia. The CDR3 runs from the conserved cysteine through the conserved F or W. The D gene is left open where the match is weak. A row's size may be missing; if present it is once, few, many or a size class.

V gene: TRBV15; J gene: TRBJ2-1; CDR3 length: 17; clone size: .; D gene: TRBD2; CDR3 DNA: TGTGCCACCAGCAGACCCCGGGGGGCTAGCGGGAGGAATGAGCAGTTCTTC; CDR3 protein: CATSRPRGASGRNEQFF
V gene: TRBV4-1; J gene: TRBJ1-4; CDR3 length: 13; clone size: .; D gene: .; CDR3 DNA: TGCGCCAGCAGCCAAGGAACGGGGGTGAAACTGTTTTTT; CDR3 protein: CASSQGTGVKLFF
V gene: TRBV9; J gene: TRBJ2-1; CDR3 length: 15; clone size: .; D gene: .; CDR3 DNA: TGTGCCAGCAGCGTAGACTATTGGAGCGTGGCTGAGCAGTTCTTC; CDR3 protein: CASSVDYWSVAEQFF
V gene: TRBV7-9; J gene: TRBJ1-2; CDR3 length: 15; clone size: .; D gene: .; CDR3 DNA: TGTGCCAGCAGCTTGACATTCCGGAGTAACTATGGCTACACCTTC; CDR3 protein: CASSLTFRSNYGYTF
V gene: TRBV4-3; J gene: TRBJ2-2; CDR3 length: 14; clone size: once; D gene: .; CDR3 DNA: TGCGCCAGCAGCCAGTACAGATACACCGGGGAGCTGTTTTTT; CDR3 protein: CASSQYRYTGELFF
V gene: TRBV13; J gene: TRBJ1-1; CDR3 length: 14; clone size: .; D gene: .; CDR3 DNA: TGTGCCAGCAGCTTAGGCTTAGCGAACACTGAAGCTTTCTTT; CDR3 protein: CASSLGLANTEAFF
V gene: TRBV7-9; J gene: TRBJ2-5; CDR3 length: 14; clone size: .; D gene: .; CDR3 DNA: TGTGCCAGCAGCCAACGGACTAATCGAGGGACCCAGTACTTC; CDR3 protein: CASSQRTNRGTQYF
V gene: TRBV5-1; J gene: TRBJ2-2; CDR3 length: 14; clone size: .; D gene: .; CDR3 DNA: TGCGCCAGCGGCAAGGACAGTAACACCGGGGAGCTGTTTTTT; CDR3 protein: CASGKDSNTGELFF
V gene: TRBV6-6; J gene: TRBJ1-6; CDR3 length: 11; clone size: .; D gene: .; CDR3 DNA: TGTGCCAGCAGCCCCGGGACAACCCTCCACTTT; CDR3 protein: CASSPGTTLHF
V gene: TRBV9; J gene: TRBJ2-1; CDR3 length: 14; clone size: .; D gene: .; CDR3 DNA: TGTGCCAGCAGCCCACCCCCGGACAGAAATGAGCAGTTCTTC; CDR3 protein: CASSPPPDRNEQFF
V gene: TRBV18; J gene: TRBJ1-2; CDR3 length: 15; clone size: few; D gene: .; CDR3 DNA: TGTGCCAGCTCACCACGAGGACCTACTAACTATGGCTACACCTTC; CDR3 protein: CASSPRGPTNYGYTF
V gene: TRBV19; J gene: TRBJ2-2; CDR3 length: 19; clone size: .; D gene: .; CDR3 DNA: TGTGCCAGTAGTATAGTAATAAGGATTAGCGATTCGAACACCGGGGAGCTGTTTTTT; CDR3 protein: CASSIVIRISDSNTGELFF
V gene: TRBV27; J gene: TRBJ1-2; CDR3 length: 12; clone size: few; D gene: .; CDR3 DNA: TGTGCCAGCAGTGGACAGAGCTATGGCTACACCTTC; CDR3 protein: CASSGQSYGYTF
V gene: TRBV19; J gene: TRBJ2-7; CDR3 length: 16; clone size: few; D gene: .; CDR3 DNA: TGTGCCAGTAGTGCGACAATAGGGAGTGTAATCCACGAGCAGTACTTC; CDR3 protein: CASSATIGSVIHEQYF
V gene: TRBV5-6; J gene: TRBJ2-1; CDR3 length: 16; clone size: .; D gene: TRBD1; CDR3 DNA: TGTGCCAGCAGCTTGGCCCGGGACAGCTCCTACAATGAGCAGTTCTTC; CDR3 protein: CASSLARDSSYNEQFF
V gene: TRBV18; J gene: TRBJ2-5; CDR3 length: 13; clone size: few; D gene: .; CDR3 DNA: TGTGCCAGCCAAACGGACTACCAAGAGACCCAGTACTTC; CDR3 protein: CASQTDYQETQYF
V gene: TRBV28; J gene: TRBJ1-1; CDR3 length: 14; clone size: .; D gene: .; CDR3 DNA: TGTGCCAGCAGACGGTCCGGGGGGGGTACTGAAGCTTTCTTT; CDR3 protein: CASRRSGGGTEAFF
V gene: TRBV29-1; J gene: TRBJ2-3; CDR3 length: 13; clone size: .; D gene: TRBD2; CDR3 DNA: TGCAGCGTACTAGCGGGGGGCACAGATACGCAGTATTTT; CDR3 protein: CSVLAGGTDTQYF
V gene: TRBV30; J gene: TRBJ2-1; CDR3 length: 16; clone size: .; D gene: .; CDR3 DNA: TGTGCCTGGAGTGTGCCAAGCCGGAGCTCCTACAATGAGCAGTTCTTC; CDR3 protein: CAWSVPSRSSYNEQFF
V gene: TRBV19; J gene: TRBJ1-3; CDR3 length: 16; clone size: .; D gene: .; CDR3 DNA: TGTGCCAGTAGTATAAACCAGGGGAGCTCTGGAAACACCATATATTTT; CDR3 protein: CASSINQGSSGNTIYF
V gene: TRBV11-2; J gene: TRBJ2-7; CDR3 length: 16; clone size: .; D gene: TRBD2; CDR3 DNA: TGTGCCAGCAGCTTAGAGGAGATTAGCGGGAATTACGAGCAGTACTTC; CDR3 protein: CASSLEEISGNYEQYF
V gene: TRBV2; J gene: TRBJ1-2; CDR3 length: 12; clone size: few; D gene: .; CDR3 DNA: TGTGCCAGCAATTCAGCTAACTATGGCTACACCTTC; CDR3 protein: CASNSANYGYTF
V gene: TRBV5-6; J gene: TRBJ2-7; CDR3 length: 17; clone size: .; D gene: TRBD2; CDR3 DNA: TGTGCCAGCAGCTTGACTCGGGGACTAGCGGGAGGCTGGGAGCAGTACTTC; CDR3 protein: CASSLTRGLAGGWEQYF
V gene: TRBV5-6; J gene: TRBJ2-7; CDR3 length: 14; clone size: .; D gene: .; CDR3 DNA: TGTGCCAGCAGCTTGGCCCCGGGGGGCTTCGAGCAGTACTTC; CDR3 protein: CASSLAPGGFEQYF
V gene: TRBV7-6; J gene: TRBJ1-2; CDR3 length: 13; clone size: once; D gene: .; CDR3 DNA: TGTGCCAGCAGCTTAGCAGGTTCCTATGGCTACACCTTC; CDR3 protein: CASSLAGSYGYTF
V gene: TRBV9; J gene: TRBJ2-1; CDR3 length: 15; clone size: .; D gene: TRBD2; CDR3 DNA: TGTGCCAGCAGCGTGGGAGGGTCCGGGGTGAATGAGCAGTTCTTC; CDR3 protein: CASSVGGSGVNEQFF
V gene: TRBV11-2; J gene: TRBJ1-4; CDR3 length: 15; clone size: .; D gene: .; CDR3 DNA: TGTGCCAGCAGCACGAGATGGGGAGCGGGGGAAAAACTGTTTTTT; CDR3 protein: CASSTRWGAGEKLFF
V gene: TRBV5-6; J gene: TRBJ2-7; CDR3 length: 12; clone size: few; D gene: .; CDR3 DNA: TGTGCCAGCAGCTTGGACAGGTACGAGCAGTACTTC; CDR3 protein: CASSLDRYEQYF
V gene: TRBV6-6; J gene: TRBJ1-4; CDR3 length: 14; clone size: few; D gene: TRBD1; CDR3 DNA: TGTGCCAGCACTCTAACAGGGGCTGGCGAAAAACTGTTTTTT; CDR3 protein: CASTLTGAGEKLFF
V gene: TRBV6-1; J gene: TRBJ2-7; CDR3 length: 11; clone size: .; D gene: TRBD2; CDR3 DNA: TGTGCCGTCCGGGGGACTACGGGGCAGTACTTC; CDR3 protein: CAVRGTTGQYF
V gene: TRBV27; J gene: TRBJ2-3; CDR3 length: 17; clone size: .; D gene: TRBD1; CDR3 DNA: TGTGCCAGCAGCCTACCCCCCGGGACAGGGGGCACAGATACGCAGTATTTT; CDR3 protein: CASSLPPGTGGTDTQYF
V gene: TRBV18; J gene: TRBJ1-1; CDR3 length: 14; clone size: .; D gene: .; CDR3 DNA: TGTGCCAGCTCACCCCTGCGGGGTAGCACTGAAGCTTTCTTT; CDR3 protein: CASSPLRGSTEAFF
V gene: TRBV5-1; J gene: TRBJ2-2; CDR3 length: 14; clone size: few; D gene: TRBD1; CDR3 DNA: TGCGCCAGCACAGACAGGGGATACCCCGGGGAGCTGTTTTTT; CDR3 protein: CASTDRGYPGELFF
V gene: TRBV27; J gene: TRBJ1-5; CDR3 length: 13; clone size: .; D gene: .; CDR3 DNA: TGTGCCAGCAGCCCGGGACCTGATCAGCCCCAGCATTTT; CDR3 protein: CASSPGPDQPQHF
V gene: TRBV6-5; J gene: TRBJ2-3; CDR3 length: 11; clone size: .; D gene: .; CDR3 DNA: TGTGCCAGCTCAGCCCTAGATACGCAGTATTTT; CDR3 protein: CASSALDTQYF
V gene: TRBV7-3; J gene: TRBJ2-1; CDR3 length: 15; clone size: .; D gene: .; CDR3 DNA: TGTGCCAGCAGCTTTGGAGGGGACCCCTACAATGAGCAGTTCTTC; CDR3 protein: CASSFGGDPYNEQFF
V gene: TRBV4-2; J gene: TRBJ2-2; CDR3 length: 15; clone size: few; D gene: .; CDR3 DNA: TGTGCCAGCAGCCAAGAGGGCCTTTTTCCGGGGGAGCTGTTTTTT; CDR3 protein: CASSQEGLFPGELFF
V gene: TRBV10-3; J gene: TRBJ2-7; CDR3 length: 11; clone size: .; D gene: TRBD2; CDR3 DNA: TGTGCCATCAGAGGGACTAACGAGCAGTACTTC; CDR3 protein: CAIRGTNEQYF
V gene: TRBV11-2; J gene: TRBJ2-7; CDR3 length: 13; clone size: few; D gene: .; CDR3 DNA: TGTGCCAGCAGCTTATCTTACTCCTACGAGCAGTACTTC; CDR3 protein: CASSLSYSYEQYF
V gene: TRBV27; J gene: TRBJ1-1; CDR3 length: 15; clone size: .; D gene: .; CDR3 DNA: TGTGCCAGCAGTCCCCCGGGACGGCGACACACTGAAGCTTTCTTT; CDR3 protein: CASSPPGRRHTEAFF
V gene: TRBV11-2; J gene: TRBJ1-1; CDR3 length: 15; clone size: few; D gene: .; CDR3 DNA: TGTGCCAGCAGCTTAGATCGAGTGGAGACGGCTGAAGCTTTCTTT; CDR3 protein: CASSLDRVETAEAFF
V gene: TRBV5-1; J gene: TRBJ2-1; CDR3 length: 16; clone size: .; D gene: TRBD2; CDR3 DNA: TGCGCCAGCAGCTTGGGGACTAGCGGGTCAACAGGTGAGCAGTTCTTC; CDR3 protein: CASSLGTSGSTGEQFF
V gene: TRBV27; J gene: TRBJ2-3; CDR3 length: 13; clone size: .; D gene: .; CDR3 DNA: TGTGCCAGCAGTTGGCTAGCGTCAGATACGCAGTATTTT; CDR3 protein: CASSWLASDTQYF
V gene: TRBV4-2; J gene: TRBJ2-2; CDR3 length: 15; clone size: few; D gene: TRBD2; CDR3 DNA: TGTGCCAGCAGCCAAGATCTAGCGGGGGGACTGGAGCTGTTTTTT; CDR3 protein: CASSQDLAGGLELFF
V gene: TRBV10-3; J gene: TRBJ2-5; CDR3 length: 15; clone size: .; D gene: TRBD1; CDR3 DNA: TGTGCCATCAGTGTTCGGACAGGTCAGCAAGAGACCCAGTACTTC; CDR3 protein: CAISVRTGQQETQYF
V gene: TRBV5-8; J gene: TRBJ2-1; CDR3 length: 15; clone size: .; D gene: .; CDR3 DNA: TGTGCCAGCAGCTTTCTCAGCCGTTGGGACAATGAGCAGTTCTTC; CDR3 protein: CASSFLSRWDNEQFF
V gene: TRBV9; J gene: TRBJ2-3; CDR3 length: 15; clone size: .; D gene: .; CDR3 DNA: TGTGCCAGCAGCGTACTGGTTAGCCGTGGGGATACGCAGTATTTT; CDR3 protein: CASSVLVSRGDTQYF
V gene: TRBV6-5; J gene: TRBJ2-1; CDR3 length: 16; clone size: .; D gene: .; CDR3 DNA: TGTGCCAGCAGTTACCGGGCGTTTAGCTCCTACAATGAGCAGTTCTTC; CDR3 protein: CASSYRAFSSYNEQFF
V gene: TRBV19; J gene: TRBJ2-7; CDR3 length: 14; clone size: few; D gene: TRBD2; CDR3 DNA: TGTGCCAGTAGTTGGACTAGCGGGACCTACGAGCAGTACTTC; CDR3 protein: CASSWTSGTYEQYF
V gene: TRBV2; J gene: TRBJ2-7; CDR3 length: 18; clone size: .; D gene: TRBD2; CDR3 DNA: TGTGCCAGCAGTGTTCCATTAGTCGGCGGGGGTAAGGGCTACGAGCAGTACTTC; CDR3 protein: CASSVPLVGGGKGYEQYF